This TCR beta chain is from a study of patients and donors after allogeneic stem cell transplantation. CDR3 length: 12 amino acids. Unmatched junction bases numbered 1, after V lost 5 bases and J lost 3 bases. CDR1 and CDR2 (germline): MNHEY, SVGEGT. Via MiXCR, TCRdb re-called the RT-PCR reads, giving one row per CDR3 protein. Of 9,000 to 10,000 distinct CDR3 sequences detected, approximately 6% appear once; the ten largest clones hold more than 25%. Points on this clonotype: A read error may explain this, as a much larger clone is one base away. The conserved phenylalanine or tryptophan is not found at the CDR3 terminus, so this likely reflects a read error.

The TCR originated in a human donor who was either an allogeneic HSCT recipient or a stem cell or donor lymphocyte infusion donor (not recorded which). It is not recorded whose cells these are; they may come from a transplant donor. The sample taken for sequencing was blood, either unsorted or a sorted T cell fraction (not recorded which). The chain joins TRBV6-2 or TRBV6-3 to TRBJ2-7, with 7 bases fitting TRBD2. CDR3 nucleotide sequence: TGTGCCAGCAGTCGGACTAGCTACGAGCAGTACTCC. This translates into CASSRTSYEQYS.